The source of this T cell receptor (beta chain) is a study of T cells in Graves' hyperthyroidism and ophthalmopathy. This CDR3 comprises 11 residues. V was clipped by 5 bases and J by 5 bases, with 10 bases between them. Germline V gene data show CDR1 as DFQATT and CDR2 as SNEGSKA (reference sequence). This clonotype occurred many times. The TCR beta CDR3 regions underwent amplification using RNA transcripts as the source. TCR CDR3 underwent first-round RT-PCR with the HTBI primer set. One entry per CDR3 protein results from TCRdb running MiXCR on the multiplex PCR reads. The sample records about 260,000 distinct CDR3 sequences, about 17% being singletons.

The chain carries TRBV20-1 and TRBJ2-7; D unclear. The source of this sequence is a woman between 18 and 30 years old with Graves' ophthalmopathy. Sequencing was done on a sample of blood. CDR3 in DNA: TGCAGTGCTCTCCTTGGCCACGAGCAGTACTTC. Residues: CSALLGHEQYF.